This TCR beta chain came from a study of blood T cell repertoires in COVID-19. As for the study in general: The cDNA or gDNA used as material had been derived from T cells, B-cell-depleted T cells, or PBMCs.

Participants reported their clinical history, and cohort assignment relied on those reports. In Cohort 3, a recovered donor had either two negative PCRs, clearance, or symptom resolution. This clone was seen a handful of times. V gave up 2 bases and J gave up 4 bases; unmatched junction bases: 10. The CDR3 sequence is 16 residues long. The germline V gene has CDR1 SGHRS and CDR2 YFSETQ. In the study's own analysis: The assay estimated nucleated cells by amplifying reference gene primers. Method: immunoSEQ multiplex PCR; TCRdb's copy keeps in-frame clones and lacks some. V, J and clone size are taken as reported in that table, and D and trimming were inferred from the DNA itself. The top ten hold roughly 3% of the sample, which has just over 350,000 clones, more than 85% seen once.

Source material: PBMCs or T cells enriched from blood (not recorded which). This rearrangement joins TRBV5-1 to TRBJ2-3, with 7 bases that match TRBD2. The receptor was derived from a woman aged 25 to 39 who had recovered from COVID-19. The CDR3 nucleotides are TGCGCCAGCAGCTTCCAAGCGGGGAATTCAGCAGATACGCAGTATTTT. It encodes CASSFQAGNSADTQYF.